One and the same sample provided the 20 T cell receptor beta chains below, sequenced in a study of beta chain features in type 1 diabetes. Study-wide results and caveats: Moderate but significant shortening of TCRB CDR3s was recorded in all four CD4+ subsets from Type 1 diabetes patients.

Their specific antigens are unknown. The whole isolated RNA underwent reverse transcription, so sequencing captured expressed TCRB transcripts. Produced via immunoSEQ multiplex PCR; TCRdb's table is partial and in-frame only. The sample lists about 120,000 clones, 16% seen once, with less than 3% in the top ten. The sample taken for sequencing was central memory CD4+ T cells from blood. Receptors originate from a man aged 25 to 40 with type 1 diabetes.

V usage is TRBV5-6 and J usage is TRBJ2-1; D is unclear. Germline values: CDR1 SGHDT, CDR2 YYEEEE. V gave up 0 bases and J gave up 0 bases, with 13 bases separating them. This CDR3 is built from 17 residues. Written as DNA, the CDR3 is TGTGCCAGCAGCTTGGATGGTGACCGCAGCTCCTACAATGAGCAGTTCTTC. It codes for CASSLDGDRSSYNEQFF.

This clone was recorded a few times. The chain joins TRBV7-9 to TRBJ2-3; 8 bases are shared with TRBD2. The CDR3 consists of 15 residues. The germline V gene has CDR1 SEHNR and CDR2 FQNEAQ (reference sequence). Unmatched junction bases numbered 7, after V lost 2 bases and J lost 6 bases. CDR3 sequence reads: CASSLQAGEWDTQYF. CDR3 bases: TGTGCCAGCAGCTTACAAGCGGGGGAGTGGGATACGCAGTATTTT.

This clone was observed a few times. The rearrangement uses TRBV7-2 and TRBJ2-7; D not resolved. The germline CDR1 and CDR2 sequences are SGHTA and FQGNSA. The CDR3 is made up of 11 amino acids. V shed 3 bases and J shed 5 bases, with 5 bases lying between them. The CDR3 is CASSFRDEQYF. CDR3 nucleotide sequence: TGTGCCAGCAGCTTTCGCGACGAGCAGTACTTC.

This clone was counted only a few times. The rearrangement links TRBV6-6 to TRBJ2-6; D is unresolved. This CDR3 has 14 amino acids. The V and J ends lost 5 bases and 1 base respectively, with 6 bases between them. Per the germline V gene, CDR1 is MNHNY and CDR2 is SVGAGI (reference sequence). CDR3 bases: TGTGCCAGCAGTCCCAGGTCTGGGGCCAACGTCCTGACTTTC. Its protein is CASSPRSGANVLTF.

The rearrangement links TRBV20-1 to TRBJ2-3, with D tentatively TRBD1 (5 bases). Germline V lookup: CDR1 DFQATT, CDR2 SNEGSKA (reference sequence). The ends were cut back, 4 bases at V and 5 bases at J, with 7 bases in the middle. This CDR3 has 11 residues. CDR3 sequence: CSATTGDTQYF. CDR3 sequence (DNA): TGCAGTGCTACCACAGGAGATACGCAGTATTTT.

The chain carries TRBV7-6 and TRBJ1-4; D not resolved. This CDR3 is built from 15 residues. Germline CDR1 SGHVS, CDR2 FNYEAQ. Trimming took off 4 bases at V and 7 bases at J, with 16 bases between the two ends. CDR3 sequence reads: CASSSRSTGIEKLFF. The CDR3 DNA follows: TGTGCCAGCAGCTCTAGGTCAACGGGGATTGAAAAACTGTTTTTT.

The chain combines TRBV9 with TRBJ1-1, with D possibly TRBD1 on 5 matching bases. The length of the CDR3 is 13 residues. V lost 0 bases, J lost 3 bases, and 6 bases lay in between. Germline CDR1 is SGDLS and CDR2 is YYNGEE. The CDR3 protein is CASSVEGDTEAFF. CDR3 DNA sequence: TGTGCCAGCAGCGTAGAAGGGGACACTGAAGCTTTCTTT.

Points on this clone: A read error may produce the germline difference seen at one junction end. The genes are TRBV6-1 and TRBJ1-2; no firm D call. The CDR3 contains 10 residues. Germline V lookup: CDR1 MNHNS, CDR2 SASEGT. This CDR3 reads CTSSERVYTF. For the CDR3, the DNA is TGTACCAGCAGTGAACGGGTCTACACCTTC.

This clone has just a few counts. The chain employs TRBV18 and TRBJ2-5, with D maybe TRBD2 (6 bases). From germline, CDR1 is KGHSH and CDR2 LQKENI. The CDR3 length is 14 residues. With 11 bases removed from V and 3 bases from J, the gap between germline ends came to 19 bases. CDR3 sequence reads: CAGLDRDSEETQYF. CDR3 nucleotides: TGTGCCGGTCTCGACCGGGACTCCGAAGAGACCCAGTACTTC.

This chain joins TRBV29-1 and TRBJ2-3; 7 nucleotides agree with TRBD1. Germline CDR1 is SQVTM and CDR2 is ANQGSEA. The trim removed 0 bases at V and 5 bases at J, leaving 5 bases unmatched. The CDR3 is made up of 14 amino acids. CDR3 in DNA: TGCAGCGTTGAAGATCGGTCAGGGGGAGATACGCAGTATTTT. Translated: CSVEDRSGGDTQYF.

This clone has a handful of counts. V usage is TRBV6-1 and J usage is TRBJ2-4; unclear D gene. This CDR3 comprises 14 residues. Trimming took off 2 bases at V and 0 bases at J, with 5 bases between the two ends. Germline V gene data show CDR1 as MNHNS and CDR2 as SASEGT. The CDR3 protein is CASSEHLAKNIQYF. The CDR3, as DNA: TGTGCCAGCAGTGAACATTTAGCCAAAAACATTCAGTACTTC.

The J gene is TRBJ1-4, the V gene TRBV23-1; weak D call: TRBD1 (6 bases). TRBV23-1 is an ORF for which the function is uncertain. This CDR3 comprises 16 residues. V was cut by 3 bases and J by 3 bases, with 14 bases left in between. The CDR3 protein is CASSQGGTPANEKLFF. The DNA of the CDR3 is TGCGCCAGCAGTCAGGGAGGGACACCCGCTAATGAAAAACTGTTTTTT.

This clone was found a few times. The V and J genes are TRBV29-1 and TRBJ2-1, with TRBD1 as a possible D gene (6 bases). Germline loops: CDR1 SQVTM, CDR2 ANQGSEA. The ends were cut back, 5 bases at V and 7 bases at J, with 15 bases in the middle. The CDR3 loop spans 13 amino acids. The CDR3 DNA reads TGCAGCGTTAAATCTATAGGGGGAAATGAGCAGTTCTTC. This gives the protein CSVKSIGGNEQFF.

The chain is built from TRBV6-6 and TRBJ1-2, with D maybe TRBD1 (6 bases). V dropped 4 bases and J dropped 7 bases, with 16 bases sitting between them. Germline loops: CDR1 MNHNY, CDR2 SVGAGI (reference sequence). This CDR3 has 14 amino acids. CDR3 region: CASSSSQGTGGYTF. As DNA, the CDR3 is TGTGCCAGCAGTTCCTCTCAGGGGACGGGTGGCTACACCTTC.

This chain uses TRBV6-5 with TRBJ2-7; D remains ambiguous. This CDR3 region has 12 residues. Trimming took off 6 bases at V and 4 bases at J, with 10 bases between the two ends. Germline loops: CDR1 MNHEY, CDR2 SVGAGI. The CDR3: CASSRTRYEQYF. DNA for the CDR3: TGTGCCAGCAGCCGGACGAGGTACGAGCAGTACTTC.

The V gene is TRBV6-5, the J gene TRBJ2-3, with 10 bases matching TRBD1. The CDR3 covers 14 residues. The V segment lost 2 bases and the J segment 8 bases; nucleotides outside the gene matches: 4. The V gene's germline CDR1 is MNHEY and CDR2 SVGAGI. The CDR3 DNA is TGTGCCAGCAGTTACGGACAGGGGGAAGCTACGCAGTATTTT. This translates into CASSYGQGEATQYF.

The CDR3 region has the DNA TGTGCCAGCAGCTTAGACAGGCGAACCTATGGCTACACCTTC. It is translated as CASSLDRRTYGYTF. The V call is TRBV11-2, the J call TRBJ1-2; D unresolved. This CDR3 comprises 14 residues. CDR1 is SGHAT, CDR2 FQNNGV, per germline. Trimming stripped 0 bases from V and 4 bases from J, with 9 bases between.

This clone has just a few counts. The CDR3 protein is CASSQKPGQVTDEQFF. The CDR3 nucleotides are TGCGCCAGCAGCCAAAAACCCGGACAGGTGACTGATGAGCAGTTCTTC. V usage is TRBV4-3 and J usage is TRBJ2-1; 7 bases line up with TRBD1. Germline V CDR1 and CDR2: LGHNA, YSLEER. The CDR3 loop spans 16 amino acids. V trimming: 2 bases; J trimming: 8 bases; junction bases outside the gene matches: 12.

The sample holds a few counts of this clone. The chain is built from TRBV30 and TRBJ2-1; D may match TRBD1 or TRBD2 (6 bases each). CDR1 is GTSNPN and CDR2 is SVGIG in the germline V gene (reference sequence). The CDR3 has 12 residues. Trimming cost V 0 bases and J 13 bases, with 13 bases left between them. The CDR3, as DNA: TGTGCCTGGAGTGTAAAGGGGGGCATCCAGTTCTTC. Translated: CAWSVKGGIQFF.

This clone was seen only a few times. The chain carries TRBV11-3 and TRBJ2-2; D not certain. The germline V and J ends were trimmed by 3 bases and 1 base, with 9 bases remaining between them. Germline CDR1 SGHNT, CDR2 YENEEA. The CDR3 consists of 15 residues. The CDR3 sequence: CASSLGQWNTGELFF. The CDR3, as DNA: TGTGCCAGCAGCTTGGGTCAGTGGAACACCGGGGAGCTGTTTTTT.